A selection of T cell receptor beta chains follows, all from one sample in a study of blood T cell repertoires in COVID-19. Repertoires were generated with immunoSEQ multiplex PCR, while TCRdb's copy carries only in-frame clones and drops some. The table shows around 130,000 clones, with around nine tenths occurring only once. Sequenced sample: peripheral blood. The receptors here all came from a woman between 50 and 59 years old with acute or convalescent COVID-19. Each CDR3 is given with its conserved first and last residue. A D gene is named only where the DNA matches it firmly. Not all rows give a size; the values are once, few, many and, for expanded clones, a class.

>-|TRBJ2-1|-|TRBV5-4
CASSFRSYNEQFF
TGTGCCAGCAGCTTTCGTTCCTACAATGAGCAGTTCTTC
>-|TRBJ2-7|-|TRBV6-5
CASSYSGHPSYEQYF
TGTGCCAGCAGTTACTCGGGACACCCATCCTACGAGCAGTACTTC
>-|TRBJ2-7|TRBD2|TRBV27
CASSSTGLAPYEQYF
TGTGCCAGCAGTTCAACGGGACTAGCCCCCTACGAGCAGTACTTC
>-|TRBJ2-7|TRBD1|TRBV4-1
CASSQGFPGQGNGYEQYF
TGCGCCAGCAGCCAAGGATTCCCGGGACAGGGGAACGGCTACGAGCAGTACTTC
>-|TRBJ2-7|TRBD1|TRBV20-1
CSGSPTGTGAYGEQYF
TGCAGTGGTAGTCCCACCGGGACAGGGGCTTATGGCGAGCAGTACTTC
>-|TRBJ1-1|TRBD1|TRBV7-3
CASGTGGKGTEAFF
TGTGCCAGTGGGACAGGGGGCAAAGGGACTGAAGCTTTCTTT
>-|TRBJ2-3|-|TRBV6-5
CASSSTGRQGGDTQYF
TGTGCCAGCAGTTCTACCGGTCGGCAGGGGGGCGATACGCAGTATTTT
>-|TRBJ1-1|TRBD1|TRBV19
CASSMTGVDTEAFF
TGTGCCAGTAGTATGACAGGGGTGGACACTGAAGCTTTCTTT
>-|TRBJ1-1|-|TRBV7-2
CASSQFQDTEAFF
TGTGCCAGCAGCCAATTTCAGGACACTGAAGCTTTCTTT
>-|TRBJ1-2|-|TRBV6-5
CASSRHTDNYGYTF
TGTGCCAGCAGCCGACATACGGATAACTATGGCTACACCTTC
>-|TRBJ2-7|TRBD2|TRBV19
CASSVSGTVEQYF
TGTGCCAGTAGTGTTAGCGGGACGGTCGAGCAGTACTTC
>-|TRBJ2-5|TRBD2|TRBV27
CASRGTIQETQYF
TGTGCCAGCAGGGGGACTATACAAGAGACCCAGTACTTC
>-|TRBJ1-2|TRBD1|TRBV27
CASSGQGRRGRDYGYTF
TGTGCCAGCAGCGGACAGGGCCGGAGGGGGAGGGACTATGGCTACACCTTC
>-|TRBJ2-1|TRBD2|TRBV10-3
CAISERMSGGFDEQFF
TGTGCCATCAGTGAGCGTATGAGCGGGGGGTTCGATGAGCAGTTCTTC
>once|TRBJ2-7|TRBD2|TRBV18
CASSPRGSSYEQYF
TGTGCCAGCTCACCGCGGGGGAGCTCCTACGAGCAGTACTTC
>-|TRBJ1-3|TRBD1|TRBV5-1
CASSKTGGKDFGNTIYF
TGCGCCAGCAGCAAGACAGGGGGCAAGGACTTTGGAAACACCATATATTTT
>once|TRBJ2-1|-|TRBV6-5
CASTPTSSSYNEQFF
TGTGCCAGCACTCCTACGAGTAGCTCCTACAATGAGCAGTTCTTC
>-|TRBJ2-5|-|TRBV6-5
CASSYQSYQETQYF
TGTGCCAGCAGTTACCAGTCGTACCAAGAGACCCAGTACTTC
>-|TRBJ1-2|TRBD1|TRBV5-6
CASSRGTGGFYGYTF
TGTGCCAGCAGTCGCGGGACAGGGGGGTTCTATGGCTACACCTTC
>-|TRBJ1-6|-|TRBV19
CASSRQSYNSPLHF
TGTGCCAGTAGTAGGCAAAGCTATAATTCACCCCTCCACTTT
>-|TRBJ2-1|TRBD2|TRBV5-4
CASSASGASGTYNEQFF
TGTGCCAGCAGCGCCTCAGGGGCTAGCGGGACCTACAATGAGCAGTTCTTC
>few|TRBJ2-2|-|TRBV9
CASSPRPGTGELFF
TGTGCCAGCAGCCCCCGACCGGGCACCGGGGAGCTGTTTTTT
>-|TRBJ1-5|-|TRBV3-1/TRBV3-2
CASSDLTGSQPQHF
TGTGCCAGCAGCGACCTCACAGGGAGTCAGCCCCAGCATTTT
>-|TRBJ2-7|TRBD1|TRBV7-2
CASSPTGTGGSYEQYF
TGTGCCAGCAGCCCGACCGGGACAGGGGGCTCCTACGAGCAGTACTTC
>-|TRBJ2-3|-|TRBV10-3
CAIRSGSTDTQYF
TGTGCCATCCGAAGCGGCAGCACAGATACGCAGTATTTT
>-|TRBJ1-1|TRBD1|TRBV6-6
CASSRNRGQNTEAFF
TGTGCCAGCAGCCGAAACAGGGGGCAGAACACTGAAGCTTTCTTT
>-|TRBJ2-7|-|TRBV4-1
CASSQDSLEQYF
TGCGCCAGCAGCCAAGATTCCCTAGAGCAGTACTTC
>-|TRBJ1-6|-|TRBV27
CASSSGSYNSPLHF
TGTGCCAGCAGTTCCGGCTCCTATAATTCACCCCTCCACTTT
>-|TRBJ1-1|TRBD1|TRBV23-1
CASSQRQGGGTEAFF
TGCGCCAGCAGTCAAAGACAGGGCGGAGGCACTGAAGCTTTCTTT
>-|TRBJ2-4|TRBD1|TRBV2
CASTARERMGQVPKNIQYF
TGTGCCAGCACGGCTCGGGAAAGAATGGGACAGGTTCCCAAAAACATTCAGTACTTC
>-|TRBJ2-3|TRBD2|TRBV5-1
CASSASGRASDTQYF
TGCGCCAGCAGCGCTAGCGGGAGGGCATCTGATACGCAGTATTTT
>-|TRBJ1-2|-|TRBV27
CASSLEGRYGYTF
TGTGCCAGCAGTTTGGAAGGGAGATATGGCTACACCTTC
>-|TRBJ2-6|-|TRBV4-2
CASSQDIQGASGANVLTF
TGTGCCAGCAGCCAAGATATACAGGGAGCGTCTGGGGCCAACGTCCTGACTTTC
>few|TRBJ1-2|-|TRBV9
CASSVDQEGERYGYTF
TGTGCCAGCAGCGTAGACCAAGAGGGGGAAAGATATGGCTACACCTTC
>-|TRBJ1-1|-|TRBV19
CASSIGQFESAFF
TGTGCCAGTAGTATAGGACAGTTTGAGTCGGCTTTCTTT
>-|TRBJ1-2|-|TRBV5-1
CASSFGQLMDGYTF
TGCGCCAGCAGCTTCGGACAGTTAATGGATGGCTACACCTTC
>-|TRBJ2-7|-|TRBV6-5
CASRAAWPGTYEQYF
TGTGCCAGCAGGGCGGCGTGGCCGGGGACCTACGAGCAGTACTTC
>-|TRBJ2-7|-|TRBV7-4
CASSLGIQVISYEQYF
TGTGCCAGCAGCTTAGGGATACAGGTTATCTCCTACGAGCAGTACTTC
>-|TRBJ1-2|TRBD1|TRBV6-5
CASSSPRDRWNYGYTF
TGTGCCAGCAGTTCCCCTAGGGACAGGTGGAACTATGGCTACACCTTC
>-|TRBJ2-7|-|TRBV3-1/TRBV3-2
CASSCGAYEQYF
TGTGCCAGCAGTTGCGGGGCCTACGAGCAGTACTTC
>-|TRBJ2-1|TRBD1|TRBV28
CASISFRQGGHNEQFF
TGTGCCAGCATCTCCTTCCGACAGGGGGGACACAATGAGCAGTTCTTC
>-|TRBJ1-6|-|TRBV15
CATSRDEGSPLHF
TGTGCCACCAGCAGAGATGAGGGTTCACCCCTCCACTTT
>-|TRBJ1-6|-|TRBV19
CASSLQGIGSPLHF
TGTGCCAGTAGTTTACAGGGTATCGGTTCACCCCTCCACTTT
>-|TRBJ1-4|TRBD1|TRBV14
CASRRTGANEKLFF
TGTGCCAGCAGGCGGACAGGGGCTAACGAAAAACTGTTTTTT
>once|TRBJ1-4|-|TRBV7-9
CASSRTPNEKLFF
TGTGCCAGCAGTCGTACACCTAATGAAAAACTGTTTTTT
>-|TRBJ1-1|-|TRBV7-9
CASSWVETVNTEAFF
TGTGCCAGCAGCTGGGTGGAGACAGTGAACACTGAAGCTTTCTTT
>-|TRBJ2-2|TRBD1|TRBV19
CASRQGAGELFF
TGTGCCAGTAGACAGGGGGCCGGGGAGCTGTTTTTT
>-|TRBJ1-1|-|TRBV19
CASSLREANTEAFF
TGTGCCAGTAGTTTGAGAGAGGCGAACACTGAAGCTTTCTTT
>-|TRBJ1-2|TRBD1|TRBV24-1
CATWGQDNYGYTF
TGTGCCACCTGGGGACAGGACAACTATGGCTACACCTTC